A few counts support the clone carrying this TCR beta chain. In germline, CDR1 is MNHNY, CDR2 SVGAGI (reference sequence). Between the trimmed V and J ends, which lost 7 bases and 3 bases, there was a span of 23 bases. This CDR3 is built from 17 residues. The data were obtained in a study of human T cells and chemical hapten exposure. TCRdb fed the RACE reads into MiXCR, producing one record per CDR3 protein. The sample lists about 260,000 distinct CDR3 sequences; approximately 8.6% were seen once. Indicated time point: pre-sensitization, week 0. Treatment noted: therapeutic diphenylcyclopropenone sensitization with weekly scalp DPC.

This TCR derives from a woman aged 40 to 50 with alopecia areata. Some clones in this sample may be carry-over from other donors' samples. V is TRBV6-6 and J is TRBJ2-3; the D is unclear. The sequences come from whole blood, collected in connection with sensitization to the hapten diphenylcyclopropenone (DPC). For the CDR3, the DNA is TGTGCCAGCACCACCTACCGTCCCGCGGTTAGGACAGATACGCAGTATTTT. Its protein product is CASTTYRPAVRTDTQYF.